The 19 T cell receptor beta chains below come from one sample, sequenced in a study of T cells in Graves' hyperthyroidism and ophthalmopathy. RNA transcripts gave rise to amplified TCR beta CDR3 regions. The HTBI primer set served for first-round RT-PCR of the TCR CDR3. A single record per CDR3 protein comes from TCRdb applying MiXCR to the multiplex PCR reads. The sample has 650,000 to 750,000 distinct CDR3 sequences, 13% to 15% seen once. Sequenced: blood. All receptors come from a woman aged 18-35 years with Graves' hyperthyroidism.

The chain uses TRBV24-1 and TRBJ2-1; D uncertain. The germline V gene encodes CDR1 KGHDR and CDR2 SFDVKD. This CDR3 spans 11 amino acids. Trimming shortened V by 5 bases and J by 8 bases, and 6 bases separated the two germline ends. The CDR3 region has the DNA TGTGCCACCAGTGGCCACGATGAGCAGTTCTTC. Amino acid sequence: CATSGHDEQFF.

This clonotype was picked up a small number of times. The V gene is TRBV19, the J gene TRBJ2-7; 10 bases fit TRBD2. V trimming: 5 bases; J trimming: 2 bases; junction bases outside the gene matches: 12. Germline assignment: CDR1 LNHDA and CDR2 SQIVND (reference sequence). CDR3 length: 17 residues. CDR3 sequence reads: CASSHTTGTSATYEQYF. Here the CDR3 DNA reads TGTGCCAGTAGTCACACCACAGGGACTAGCGCCACCTACGAGCAGTACTTC.

This clonotype was picked up many times. This chain connects TRBV20-1 to TRBJ2-1; weak D call: TRBD2 (6 bases). CDR3 length: 17 amino acids. V lost 0 bases, J lost 2 bases, and 17 bases lay in between. Germline V CDR1 and CDR2: DFQATT, SNEGSKA (reference sequence). The CDR3 reads CSARDPRRERAYNEQFF. Here the CDR3 DNA reads TGCAGTGCTAGAGACCCTAGGCGGGAACGGGCCTACAATGAGCAGTTCTTC.

This clonotype was counted between two and nine times. The rearrangement links TRBV6-4 to TRBJ2-3; tentative D call: TRBD1 (5 bases). With 3 bases removed from V and 3 bases from J, the gap between germline ends came to 7 bases. This CDR3 contains 13 residues. In germline, CDR1 is MRHNA, CDR2 SNTAGT. The CDR3 DNA sequence: TGTGCCAGCAGTGAAAAGGGGACAGATACGCAGTATTTT. Translating it yields CASSEKGTDTQYF.

This clonotype has ten or more counts. The chain uses TRBV7-9 and TRBJ2-2; weak D call: TRBD2 (5 bases). Germline V gene sequence: CDR1 SEHNR, CDR2 FQNEAQ (reference sequence). Trimming left V 5 bases short and J 3 bases short, with 16 bases between. The CDR3 sequence is 16 residues long. CDR3 protein: CASSPRGFADTGELFF. CDR3 in DNA: TGTGCCAGCAGCCCGCGCGGGTTCGCGGACACCGGGGAGCTGTTTTTT.

This clonotype occurred many times. The chain has TRBV24-1 and TRBJ1-1; tentatively, D is TRBD1 (5 bases). Trimming cost V 5 bases and J 7 bases, with 19 bases left between them. CDR3 size: 15 residues. CDR1 and CDR2 (germline): KGHDR, SFDVKD. In DNA form, the CDR3 reads TGTGCCACCAGTGCGGGGCGGAGTGACGGACTTGAAGCTTTCTTT. Translating gives CATSAGRSDGLEAFF.

A word on this clonotype: A much larger clone sits a single nucleotide away, making a read error possible. The genes are TRBV6-5 and TRBJ1-2; a weak D match, TRBD1 (5 bases). The CDR3 is made up of 15 amino acids. Germline V gene data show CDR1 as MNHEY and CDR2 as SVGAGI. CDR3: CAGSLGGAGSHGYTF. CDR3 DNA: TGTGCCGGCAGTTTGGGGGGAGCAGGGTCCCATGGCTACACCTTC.

This chain joins TRBV27 and TRBJ1-5; D is uncertain. The CDR3 spans 13 residues. The germline V gene has CDR1 MNHEY and CDR2 SMNVEV (reference sequence). V gave up 7 bases and J gave up 9 bases, with 16 bases separating them. Here the CDR3 reads CASTRRVGLPQHF. CDR3 in DNA: TGTGCCAGCACCAGAAGGGTTGGTCTGCCCCAGCATTTT.

The CDR3 DNA sequence: TGTGCCATCAGTGAGCCGAGACAGGGATACTACGAGCAGTACTTC. It codes for CAISEPRQGYYEQYF. V gene TRBV10-3 combines with J gene TRBJ2-7, with TRBD1 matching over 7 bases. This CDR3 is 15 amino acids long. In germline, CDR1 is ENHRY, CDR2 SYGVKD. Trimming cost V 2 bases and J 3 bases; bases outside gene matches: 7.

This clonotype was observed at least ten times. The chain recombines TRBV18 with TRBJ1-5; D unclear. The CDR3 sequence is 13 residues long. The germline gives CDR1 KGHSH, CDR2 LQKENI. Trimming pared 1 base from V and 9 bases from J, leaving 10 bases between. CDR3 amino acids: CASSPRDRGPQHF. The CDR3 DNA reads as TGTGCCAGCTCACCACGAGACCGGGGGCCCCAGCATTTT.

This clonotype was found many times. The rearrangement joins TRBV28 to TRBJ2-7; TRBD1 matches at 10 bases. Germline V gene sequence: CDR1 MDHEN, CDR2 SYDVKM. The CDR3 contains 15 residues. V lost 8 bases, J lost 4 bases, and 11 bases stayed unmatched. This CDR3 reads CASQVQGQGSYEQYF. In DNA form, the CDR3 reads TGTGCCAGCCAAGTTCAGGGACAGGGGAGTTACGAGCAGTACTTC.

V is TRBV12-3 or TRBV12-4 and J is TRBJ1-5, with D perhaps TRBD1 (5 bases). The CDR3 runs 15 residues. With 2 bases removed from V and 8 bases from J, the gap between germline ends came to 16 bases. The CDR3 DNA sequence: TGTGCCAGCAGTTTAAACGGACCAGCGGGGGAGCCCCAGCATTTT. Translation: CASSLNGPAGEPQHF.

V usage is TRBV3-1 and J usage is TRBJ1-6, with D hard to call. The CDR3 is 14 residues long. The V end was cut by 4 bases, the J end by 14 bases, with 18 bases between. The germline CDR1 and CDR2 sequences are LGHDT and YNNKEL (reference sequence). CDR3 nucleotide sequence: TGTGCCAGCAGCCCCGGTGCATTTATTCAGGCCCTCCACTTT. Amino acids: CASSPGAFIQALHF.

This clonotype showed up many times. The V and J genes are TRBV7-9 and TRBJ2-3; D uncertain. The germline V gene encodes CDR1 SEHNR and CDR2 FQNEAQ (reference sequence). V gave up 5 bases and J gave up 2 bases, with 14 bases separating them. CDR3 size: 15 residues. The CDR3, as DNA: TGTGCCAGCAGCACCCGATTCGGGTTCACAGATACGCAGTATTTT. Protein: CASSTRFGFTDTQYF. The full variable domain, its missing parts supplied by reference TRBV7-9 and TRBJ2-3, is DTGVSQNPRHKITKRGQNVTFRCDPISEHNRLYWYRQTLGQGPEFLTYFQNEAQLEKSRLLSDRFSAERPKGSFSTLEIQRTEQGDSAMYLCASSTRFGFTDTQYFGPGTRLTVL.

The chain is built from TRBV6-2 or TRBV6-3 and TRBJ2-7; no definite D call. Germline CDR1 is MNHEY and CDR2 is SVGEGT. Trimming stripped 6 bases from V and 2 bases from J, with 8 bases between. The CDR3 consists of 12 residues. CDR3 residues: CASRSTAYEQYF. Here the CDR3 DNA reads TGTGCCAGCAGATCGACGGCCTACGAGCAGTACTTC.

The chain has TRBV6-1 and TRBJ2-1; D is uncertain. The CDR3 runs to 13 residues. Trimming removed 1 base from V and 15 bases from J, with 16 bases in between. Germline values: CDR1 MNHNS, CDR2 SASEGT. CDR3 protein: CASSEGSHPGGFF. The CDR3 nucleotides are TGTGCCAGCAGTGAAGGGTCACACCCGGGTGGGTTCTTC.

The sample holds one count of this clonotype. The rearrangement uses TRBV14 and TRBJ2-1, with 14 bases aligning to TRBD2. Germline-derived CDR1 and CDR2 are SGHDN and FVKESK. V shed 3 bases and J 7 bases; nucleotides not matched to a gene: 5. This CDR3 is 16 amino acids long. DNA for the CDR3: TGTGCCAGCAGCCATAGACTAGCGGGAGGGCCTAATGAGCAGTTCTTC. Protein sequence: CASSHRLAGGPNEQFF.

This clonotype was counted only a few times. V gene TRBV20-1 combines with J gene TRBJ1-2, with D unclear. The CDR3 is 13 residues long. The germline CDR1 and CDR2 sequences are DFQATT and SNEGSKA (reference sequence). V was trimmed by 3 bases and J by 1 base, leaving 9 bases between them. The CDR3 nucleotides read TGCAGTGCTAGCCTCCAATTTAACTATGGCTACACCTTC. Translating gives CSASLQFNYGYTF.

The chain combines TRBV7-8 with TRBJ2-4; D ambiguous. Germline CDR1 is SGHVS and CDR2 is FQNEAQ. The CDR3 spans 14 residues. Between the trimmed V and J ends, which lost 5 bases and 7 bases, there was a span of 15 bases. DNA for the CDR3: TGTGCCAGCAGCCATAGCCTAGAAGGCAACATTCAGTACTTC. This encodes CASSHSLEGNIQYF. The full variable domain, in which reference TRBV7-8 and TRBJ2-4 provide the parts outside the CDR3, is GAGVSQSPRYKVAKRGQDVALRCDPISGHVSLFWYQQALGQGPEFLTYFQNEAQLDKSGLPSDRFFAERPEGSVSTLKIQRTQQEDSAVYLCASSHSLEGNIQYFGAGTRLSVL.